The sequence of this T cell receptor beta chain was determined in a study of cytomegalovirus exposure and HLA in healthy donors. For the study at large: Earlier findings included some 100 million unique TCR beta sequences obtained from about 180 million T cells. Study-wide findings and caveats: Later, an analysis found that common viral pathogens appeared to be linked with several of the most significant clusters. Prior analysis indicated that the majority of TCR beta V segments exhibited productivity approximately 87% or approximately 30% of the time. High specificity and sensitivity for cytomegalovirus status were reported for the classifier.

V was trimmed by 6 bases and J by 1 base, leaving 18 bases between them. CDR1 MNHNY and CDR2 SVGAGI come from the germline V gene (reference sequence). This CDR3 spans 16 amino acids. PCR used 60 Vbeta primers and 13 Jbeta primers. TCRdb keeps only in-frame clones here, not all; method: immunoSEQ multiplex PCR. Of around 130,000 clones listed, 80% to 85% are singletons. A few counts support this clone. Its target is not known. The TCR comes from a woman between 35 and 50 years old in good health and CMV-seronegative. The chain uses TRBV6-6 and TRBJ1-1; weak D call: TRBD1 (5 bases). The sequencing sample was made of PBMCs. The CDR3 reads CASREIAGPSNTEAFF. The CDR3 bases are TGTGCCAGCAGAGAGATCGCGGGACCATCGAACACTGAAGCTTTCTTT.